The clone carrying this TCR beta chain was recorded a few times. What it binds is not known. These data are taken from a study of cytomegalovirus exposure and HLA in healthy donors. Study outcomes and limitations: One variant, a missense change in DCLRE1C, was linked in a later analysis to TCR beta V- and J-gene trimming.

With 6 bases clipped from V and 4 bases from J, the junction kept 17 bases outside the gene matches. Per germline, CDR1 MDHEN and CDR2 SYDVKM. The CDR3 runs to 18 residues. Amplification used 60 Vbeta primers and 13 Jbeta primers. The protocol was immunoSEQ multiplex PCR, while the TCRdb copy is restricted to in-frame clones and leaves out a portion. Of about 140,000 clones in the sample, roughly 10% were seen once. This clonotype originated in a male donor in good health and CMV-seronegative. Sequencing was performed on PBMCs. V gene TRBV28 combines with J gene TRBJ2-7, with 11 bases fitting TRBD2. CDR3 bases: TGTGCCAGCAGAGAAAATACCCTAGCGGGGGGCCTTGGGTACGAGCAGTACTTC. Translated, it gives CASRENTLAGGLGYEQYF.